These T cell receptor beta chains were read from a single sample in a study of cytomegalovirus exposure and HLA in healthy donors. Method: immunoSEQ multiplex PCR; TCRdb's copy keeps in-frame clones and lacks some. The sample carries roughly 120,000 clones, under 80% recorded once. Sequencing used PBMCs. The receptors were gathered from a woman aged 60-75 years in good health and CMV-seropositive. Both conserved end residues are part of each CDR3. A D gene is named only where the DNA matches it firmly. Clone size, where shown, is once, few, many, or a class for clones that have expanded.

-,TRBJ2-7,TRBV5-1,TRBD2,CASSLDFGGSNEQYF,TGCGCCAGCAGCTTGGACTTCGGCGGGAGCAACGAGCAGTACTTC
-,TRBJ2-5,TRBV4-3,TRBD1,CASSPGQGQETQYF,TGCGCCAGCAGCCCCGGACAGGGACAAGAGACCCAGTACTTC
-,TRBJ1-1,TRBV4-3,-,CASSLDRNTEAFF,TGCGCCAGCAGCCTGGACAGAAACACTGAAGCTTTCTTT
-,TRBJ1-3,TRBV12-5,-,CASGLVLGSRQELSGNTIYF,TGTGCTAGTGGTTTGGTACTCGGGTCGCGACAGGAACTCTCTGGAAACACCATATATTTT
once,TRBJ2-7,TRBV7-6,-,CASSLTTTSDYEQYF,TGTGCCAGCAGCTTAACGACTACAAGTGACTACGAGCAGTACTTC
-,TRBJ2-7,TRBV30,TRBD1,CAWTGTAYEQYF,TGTGCCTGGACAGGGACAGCCTACGAGCAGTACTTC
-,TRBJ2-1,TRBV4-3,TRBD2,CASSQASGGASYNEQFF,TGCGCCAGCAGCCAAGCTAGCGGGGGGGCCTCCTACAATGAGCAGTTCTTC
-,TRBJ1-5,TRBV2,-,CASATEYQPQHF,TGTGCCAGCGCGACAGAGTATCAGCCCCAGCATTTT
-,TRBJ1-1,TRBV7-9,-,CASSLIRGNLFPEAFF,TGTGCCAGCAGCTTAATACGGGGGAATCTGTTCCCTGAAGCTTTCTTT
-,TRBJ1-4,TRBV18,-,CASSRAENEKLFF,TGTGCCAGCTCACGGGCAGAAAATGAAAAACTGTTTTTT
-,TRBJ2-7,TRBV5-1,TRBD1,CASSLAGTGGHEQYF,TGCGCCAGCAGTCTGGCCGGGACAGGGGGCCACGAGCAGTACTTC
-,TRBJ1-4,TRBV19,-,CASRPQGRGHEKLFF,TGTGCCAGTAGACCGCAGGGAAGAGGTCATGAAAAACTGTTTTTT
-,TRBJ2-1,TRBV5-4,TRBD2,CASSLRFAGGPDEQFF,TGTGCCAGCAGCTTGCGGTTTGCGGGGGGGCCGGATGAGCAGTTCTTC
-,TRBJ2-2,TRBV13,TRBD2,CASSRSWTSTGGTGELFF,TGTGCCAGCAGCCGTTCGTGGACTTCCACGGGGGGCACCGGGGAGCTGTTTTTT
-,TRBJ1-2,TRBV5-1,-,CASSFIPREGYTF,TGCGCCAGCAGCTTCATACCAAGAGAAGGCTACACCTTC
few,TRBJ1-5,TRBV19,TRBD1,CASSASGQLNQPQHF,TGTGCCAGTAGTGCGTCGGGACAGCTAAATCAGCCCCAGCATTTT
-,TRBJ2-3,TRBV7-7,-,CASSLGVAGVADTQYF,TGTGCTAGCAGCTTAGGGGTGGCAGGGGTAGCAGATACGCAGTATTTT
-,TRBJ1-6,TRBV7-2,TRBD1,CASSLDRVNSPLHF,TGTGCCAGCAGTCTCGACAGGGTGAATTCACCCCTCCACTTT
-,TRBJ2-1,TRBV5-1,-,CASSFPSVNEQFF,TGCGCCAGCAGCTTTCCCAGTGTAAATGAGCAGTTCTTC
few,TRBJ1-6,TRBV7-8,TRBD1,CASSSTYRGQEGNSPLHF,TGTGCCAGCAGTTCGACTTACAGGGGACAGGAGGGGAATTCACCCCTCCACTTT